This T cell receptor (beta chain) is drawn from a study of regulatory T cells in long-lasting Graves disease. This clonotype was found many times. Sequencing libraries for TCR beta were prepared with iRepertoire HTBI primers and Arm-PCR of CDR3 regions. TCRdb independently ran MiXCR on the multiplex PCR reads; one entry per CDR3 protein. The table includes over 400,000 distinct CDR3 sequences, around 13% detected once. The trim removed 2 bases at V and 4 bases at J, leaving 4 bases unmatched. Germline values: CDR1 SGDLS, CDR2 YYNGEE. This CDR3 is 14 amino acids long. The time point was: newly diagnosed GD, antithyroid drugs for less than 3 months. Preparation of the TCR library used RNA extracted from PBMCs. One endocrinology department in Xi'an, China, was where patients came from. This sample was also put to use in a study of T cells in Graves' hyperthyroidism and ophthalmopathy.

This receptor was identified in a woman between 50 and 59 years old with Graves disease. The rearrangement joins TRBV9 to TRBJ2-7; 9 positions match TRBD1. Sequenced material: peripheral blood mononuclear cells (PBMCs), taken at new diagnosis, from a patient treated with antithyroid drugs. CDR3 DNA: TGTGCCAGCAGCGTCCGGGACAGGGAATACGAGCAGTACTTC. This encodes CASSVRDREYEQYF.